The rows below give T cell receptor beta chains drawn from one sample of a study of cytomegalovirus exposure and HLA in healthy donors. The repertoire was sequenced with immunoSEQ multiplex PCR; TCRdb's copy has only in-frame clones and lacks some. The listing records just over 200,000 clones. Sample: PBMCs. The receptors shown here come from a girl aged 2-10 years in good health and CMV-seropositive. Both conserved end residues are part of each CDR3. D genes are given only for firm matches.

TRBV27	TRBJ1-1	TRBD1	CASSPTGGGTEAFF	TGTGCCAGCAGTCCTACAGGGGGGGGGACTGAAGCTTTCTTT
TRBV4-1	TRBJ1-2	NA	CASSQASHRSNNYGYTF	TGCGCCAGCAGCCAAGCTTCTCATCGGAGCAATAACTATGGCTACACCTTC
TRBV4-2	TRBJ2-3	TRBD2	CASSQVGTSRTDTQYF	TGTGCCAGCAGCCAAGTCGGGACTAGCAGAACAGATACGCAGTATTTT
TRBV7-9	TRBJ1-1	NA	CASSLGLGTPPASEAFF	TGTGCCAGCAGCTTAGGCCTCGGGACACCCCCAGCTAGTGAAGCTTTCTTT
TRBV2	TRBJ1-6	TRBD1	CASSEGRQGHNSPLHF	TGTGCCAGCAGTGAGGGTCGACAGGGCCATAATTCACCCCTCCACTTT
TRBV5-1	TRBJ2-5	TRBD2	CASSLSSGRETQYF	TGCGCCAGCAGCTTGTCTAGCGGGAGAGAGACCCAGTACTTC
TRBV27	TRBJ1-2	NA	CATGTSYGYTF	TGTGCCACCGGGACAAGTTATGGCTACACCTTC
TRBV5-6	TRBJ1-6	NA	CASTRGTNSPLHF	TGTGCCAGCACCAGGGGAACGAATTCACCCCTCCACTTT
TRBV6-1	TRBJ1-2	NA	CASSDRTADSHIVYGYTF	TGTGCCAGCAGTGACCGAACAGCGGACAGCCATATAGTCTATGGCTACACCTTC
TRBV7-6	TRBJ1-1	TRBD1	CASSLGATGVLEAFF	TGTGCCAGCAGCTTAGGGGCGACAGGGGTATTGGAAGCTTTCTTT
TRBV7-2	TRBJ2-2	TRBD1	CASSFQGAVGELFF	TGTGCCAGCAGCTTCCAGGGGGCGGTCGGGGAGCTGTTTTTT
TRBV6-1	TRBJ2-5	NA	CASSEASQGRETQYF	TGTGCCAGCAGTGAAGCGTCTCAGGGTCGGGAGACCCAGTACTTC
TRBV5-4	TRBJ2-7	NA	CASSSRTEYEQYF	TGTGCCAGCAGCTCTCGGACAGAGTACGAGCAGTACTTC
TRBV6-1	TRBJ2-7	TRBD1	CATKDRPHEQYF	TGTGCCACCAAGGACAGGCCCCACGAGCAGTACTTC
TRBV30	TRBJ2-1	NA	CAWSRLGGVSLNEQFF	TGTGCCTGGAGTAGGTTAGGGGGAGTGAGCTTGAATGAGCAGTTCTTC
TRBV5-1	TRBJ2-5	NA	CASSSGLGGGQETQYF	TGCGCCAGCAGCTCCGGACTGGGAGGGGGGCAAGAGACCCAGTACTTC
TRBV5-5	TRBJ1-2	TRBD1	CASSLEGAYGYTF	TGTGCCAGCAGTTTGGAGGGGGCCTATGGCTACACCTTC
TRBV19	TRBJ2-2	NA	CASSRSSSGGELFF	TGTGCCAGTTCGCGGAGCTCCAGTGGCGGGGAGCTGTTTTTT
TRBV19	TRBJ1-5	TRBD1	CASSQDRATRQPQHF	TGTGCCAGTAGCCAGGACAGGGCCACCAGGCAGCCCCAGCATTTT
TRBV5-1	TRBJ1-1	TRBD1	CASSLDRGEAFF	TGCGCCAGCAGCTTGGACAGGGGTGAAGCTTTCTTT
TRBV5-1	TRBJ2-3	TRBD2	CASSREGLLGADTQYF	TGCGCCAGCAGCCGGGAGGGGTTGCTTGGAGCAGATACGCAGTATTTT
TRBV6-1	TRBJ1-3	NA	CASSEARQSSGNTIYF	TGTGCCAGCAGTGAAGCCCGACAAAGCTCTGGAAACACCATATATTTT
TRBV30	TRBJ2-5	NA	CAWSEGGGEETQYF	TGTGCCTGGAGTGAAGGGGGCGGGGAAGAGACCCAGTACTTC
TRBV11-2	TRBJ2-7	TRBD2	CASSRKVLAGGDVYEQYF	TGTGCCAGCAGCCGAAAAGTCCTAGCGGGAGGGGATGTCTACGAGCAGTACTTC
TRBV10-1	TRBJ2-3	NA	CASSEGPGTDTQYF	TGCGCCAGCAGTGAGGGGCCGGGAACAGATACGCAGTATTTT
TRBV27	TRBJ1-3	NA	CASSLRGLGSGNTIYF	TGTGCCAGCAGCCTACGCGGGTTAGGGTCCGGAAACACCATATATTTT
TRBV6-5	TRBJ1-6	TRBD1	CASRHPGTGTLHF	TGTGCCAGCAGGCACCCCGGGACAGGGACTCTCCACTTT
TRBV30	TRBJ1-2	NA	CAWTLGGISYTF	TGTGCCTGGACCTTGGGGGGTATCAGCTACACCTTC
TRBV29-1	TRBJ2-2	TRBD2	CSVERLAGKGGTGELFF	TGCAGCGTTGAAAGGCTAGCGGGAAAGGGGGGCACCGGGGAGCTGTTTTTT
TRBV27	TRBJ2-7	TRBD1	CASSFAGQGPNEQYF	TGTGCCAGCAGTTTCGCGGGACAGGGTCCCAACGAGCAGTACTTC
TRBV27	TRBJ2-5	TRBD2	CASRFEGTSGRQTQYF	TGTGCCAGCAGATTCGAGGGGACTAGCGGGAGACAGACCCAGTACTTC
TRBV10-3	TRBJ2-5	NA	CAISTGGQGQETQYF	TGTGCCATCAGTACCGGTGGGCAGGGCCAAGAGACCCAGTACTTC
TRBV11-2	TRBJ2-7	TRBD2	CASSLRGSGSYEQYF	TGTGCCAGCAGCTTAAGAGGTAGCGGGAGTTACGAGCAGTACTTC
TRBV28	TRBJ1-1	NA	CASSLRDNLEAFF	TGTGCCAGCAGTCTCCGGGACAACCTAGAAGCTTTCTTT
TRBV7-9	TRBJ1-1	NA	CASSPFEAFF	TGTGCCAGCAGCCCGTTTGAAGCTTTCTTT
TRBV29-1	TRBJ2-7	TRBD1	CSASGDRGGYEQYF	TGCAGCGCAAGCGGGGACAGGGGTGGCTACGAGCAGTACTTC